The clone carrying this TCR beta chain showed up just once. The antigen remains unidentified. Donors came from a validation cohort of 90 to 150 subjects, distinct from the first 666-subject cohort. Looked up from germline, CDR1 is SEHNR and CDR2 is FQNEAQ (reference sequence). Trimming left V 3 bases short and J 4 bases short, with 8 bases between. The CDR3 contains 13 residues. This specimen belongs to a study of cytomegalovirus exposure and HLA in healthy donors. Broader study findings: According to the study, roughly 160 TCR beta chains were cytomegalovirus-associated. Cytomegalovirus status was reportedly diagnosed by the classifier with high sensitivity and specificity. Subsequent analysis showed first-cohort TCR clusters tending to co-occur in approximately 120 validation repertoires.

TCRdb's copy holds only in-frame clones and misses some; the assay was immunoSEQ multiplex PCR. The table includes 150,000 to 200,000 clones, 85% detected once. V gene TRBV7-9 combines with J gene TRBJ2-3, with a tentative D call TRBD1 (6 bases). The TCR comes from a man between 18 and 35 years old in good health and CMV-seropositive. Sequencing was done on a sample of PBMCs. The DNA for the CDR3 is TGTGCCAGCAGCTTGGACAGTGCAGATACGCAGTATTTT. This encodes CASSLDSADTQYF.